This T cell receptor beta chain emerged from a study of T cell repertoires in cytomegalovirus infection. Across the whole study: Selected CMV epitopes included recently identified HLA-C-restricted ones as well as well-studied HLA-B-restricted ones. From public TCR beta signatures came an indication of both CMV infection and matching HLA type. The study, taken as a whole, reports: Accumulated public TCR beta family frequency recognized individuals carrying CMV together with the relevant HLA. Predominance within the ex vivo response was attributable to HLA-C-restricted CMV-specific TCR beta clonotypes.

Each CDR3 protein is one row after TCRdb ran MiXCR on the reads. This sample carries roughly 500,000 distinct CDR3 sequences, around 35% of them seen once, and the ten largest clones take roughly 15%. The CDR3 covers 15 residues. Germline trimming cut 2 bases from V and 7 bases from J; bases unmatched to any gene: 8. Per the germline V gene, CDR1 is SGHRS and CDR2 is YFSETQ. This clonotype was counted only a few times. Its antigen remains unknown. The genes are TRBV5-1 and TRBJ2-2; 7 bases agree with TRBD2. The receptor's source is a human donor in good health (CMV status not recorded). Some clones in this sample may be carry-over from other donors' samples. The sequencing used cultured PBMCs, collected from culture after CMV antigen stimulation. As DNA, the CDR3 is TGCGCCAGCAGCTTTCCAGGCGGGGGAAACGGGGAGCTGTTTTTT. This codes for CASSFPGGGNGELFF.